Sequencing of this T cell receptor beta chain was carried out in a study of blood T cell repertoires in COVID-19. For the study at large: The origin of the acute and convalescent COVID-19 samples was the United States, Italy and Spain. In each case, the material was cDNA or gDNA derived from T cells, B-cell-depleted T cells, or PBMCs.

Authors' methods: The assay estimated nucleated cells by amplifying reference gene primers. TCRdb's table, derived via immunoSEQ multiplex PCR, lists solely in-frame clones and lacks some. V, J and clone size reflect that table, while D and trimming were determined from the DNA. The sample records fewer than 300,000 clones, roughly 84% being singletons. Germline values: CDR1 SGHDT, CDR2 YYEEEE. This CDR3 is 15 amino acids long. V dropped 0 bases and J dropped 4; count of bases not matched to a gene: 7. This clone has just a few counts. Sequenced input: peripheral blood. The sequence was obtained from a woman aged 18-35 years with acute or convalescent COVID-19. The chain recombines TRBV5-6 with TRBJ2-7; 7 nucleotides line up with TRBD2. This chain's CDR3 is CASSLGGSGWYEQYF. The CDR3 DNA follows: TGTGCCAGCAGCTTGGGTGGTAGCGGGTGGTACGAGCAGTACTTC.